This TCR beta chain was obtained from a study of human T cells and chemical hapten exposure. General study results and limits: Sensitizing with DPC caused no change in TCRs above 1 in 1000 frequency. There was alopecia in the donors, so their immune response may differ from that of healthy people.

After removal of 5 bases from V and 6 bases from J, the junction contained 7 bases not matched to a gene. In germline, CDR1 is MGHDK, CDR2 SYGVNS. The CDR3 loop spans 13 amino acids. The table lists this clonotype with a few counts. Antigen: not known. Sample time point: pre-sensitization, week 0. Sample treatment: therapeutic diphenylcyclopropenone sensitization with weekly scalp DPC. Every patch test was put on after a blood sample was taken. From the RACE reads, TCRdb called clonotypes with MiXCR, one entry per CDR3 protein. Of 180,000 or so distinct CDR3 sequences in the sample, approximately 31% were seen once.

This TCR came from a woman aged 25 to 39 with alopecia areata. Some clones in this sample may be carry-over from other donors' samples. Sequenced material: whole blood, taken in connection with sensitization to the hapten diphenylcyclopropenone (DPC). The chain joins TRBV25-1 to TRBJ2-7; TRBD1 matches 7 bases. CDR3 nucleotides: TGTGCCAGCAGTAGTCAGGGGGTTGCCGAGCAGTACTTC. Protein product: CASSSQGVAEQYF.